This T cell receptor (beta chain) was found in a study of T cells expressing NK-cell markers. Study at large: Obtained from sorted CD3+CD56+NKG2C+, CD3+CD56+NKG2C- and CD3+CD56-NKG2C+ T cells were the TCR beta repertoires.

As concerns this clonotype: Its specificity is not known.

Findings of the study overall: These clonotypes additionally ranked first within the CD3+CD56-NKG2C+ fraction of a few donors. Specificity for HCMV among expanded NKG2C+ T cell clones was not established.

Germline lookup yields CDR1 LGHNA and CDR2 YNFKEQ. The CDR3 is 13 amino acids. With UMIs, 5'RACE template switching was used to make TCR beta cDNA. TCRdb reprocessed the 5' RACE reads and stores each CDR3 protein as one record, lacking DNA. The listing contains about 190,000 distinct CDR3 sequences. Sequenced input: blood T cells: a sorted CD56 or NKG2C T cell subset, CD4+ or CD8+ T cells, or bulk PBMC T cells (not recorded which). The source of this sequence is a man aged 18-70 years in good health. This rearrangement joins TRBV4-2 to TRBJ2-1; the D gene TCRdb calls, TRBD2, cannot be checked with no DNA. Here the CDR3 reads CASSQEVSRTTVF.